This TCR beta chain was profiled in a study of CD8 T cells in Susac syndrome (dated by TCRdb to between 2018 and 2020). Background for the entire study: Whether CD8+ T cell activation and differentiation in Susac syndrome was antigen driven was tested using repertoire sequencing.

RNA was extracted using the RNeasy kit, and about 0.45 to 1 ug of the RNA was reverse transcribed with random hexamers. TCR beta CDR3 regions were amplified with the immunoSEQ multiplex PCR assay covering 54 Vbeta and 13 Jbeta segments. PCR amplification bias was corrected using a synthetic template baseline for primer optimization and computational correction. The authors' analysis ran thus. Only productive sequences were kept, with reads annotated to V, D and J genes according to IMGT and analyzed in immunoSEQ Analyzer. To calculate clonality, Shannon entropy was normalized by log2 of the number of productive unique sequences and then subtracted from one. For each patient and control, public and private clones were evaluated among the 100 most prevalent clones. Clones were defined as Susac-specific if absent from the healthy and MS cohorts, from 1052 published viral clones and from other ImmuneACCESS disease sequences. Using fastp at Q25 and MiXCR, TCRdb reprocessed the public reads and kept productive beta chains. Duplicate CDR3 protein sequences are folded into a single record with the most common DNA and genes. The V and J calls, along with clone size, are taken from TCRdb and not from the paper's own processing. In all, the sample holds 160,000 or so distinct CDR3 sequences, and roughly 94% of those were seen once. The ten largest clones add up to approximately 0.094% of the sample.

Overall study outcomes, separate from this receptor: The number of individuals in the TCR sequencing and HLA analysis was acknowledged as relatively small.

The CDR3 starts with the cysteine, ends with the phenylalanine, and has 14 residues. The only DNA kept is the CDR3, 42 bases in frame from the first base. The germline V and J ends show losses of 5 bases and 6 bases respectively, and no gene match explains 8 bases of the junction. Based on the germline V gene, the CDR1 and CDR2 sequences are SGHAT and FQNNGV. Details on this clonotype: Its target antigen remains unknown. Per-nucleotide qualities are absent, and no much larger clonotype sits a single base away.

Peripheral blood CD8+ and CD4+ T cells from healthy donors, Susac syndrome patients and multiple sclerosis patients were profiled using high-throughput TCR beta sequencing. Multiple sclerosis controls were treatment-naive patients with stable or active relapsing-remitting disease fulfilling revised McDonald criteria. Bulk CD8+ and CD4+ T cells were purified by magnetic negative isolation, whereas CD8+ TEMRA cells were enriched by FACS. Blood was drawn into EDTA tubes, processed within 24 hours, and PBMCs were isolated by density gradient centrifugation. PBMCs intended for TCR sequencing were cryopreserved in liquid nitrogen and thawed later in a water bath at 37 degrees C. The sorted or isolated CD4+, CD8+ and CD8+ TEMRA cells had a purity of 90% or higher.

The sample comprised CD4+ T cells from PBMCs. The chain is encoded by TRBV11-2 joined to TRBJ2-7, and 9 bases in between align with TRBD1. The sequence derives from a human donor with multiple sclerosis. The CDR3 is CASSPSGTGREQYF. The DNA reads TGTGCCAGCAGCCCGTCCGGGACAGGGCGCGAGCAGTACTTC.